This entry is about one T cell receptor (beta chain). The source of the sample is a study of blood T cell repertoires in COVID-19. Study at large: The samples span acute and convalescent COVID-19 from the United States, Italy and Spain. In each case, the material was cDNA or gDNA derived from T cells, B-cell-depleted T cells, or PBMCs.

This CDR3 region has 16 residues. Per germline, CDR1 LGHDT and CDR2 YNNKEL (reference sequence). J was trimmed by 5 bases and V by 4 bases; bases with no gene match: 9. In the authors' methods: Reference gene primer amplification gave nucleated cell count estimates. Using immunoSEQ multiplex PCR, the repertoire was profiled, and TCRdb retains in-frame clones only, with some absent. V and J calls and clone size are those listed in that table; D and trimming were worked out from the DNA. The data hold under 100,000 clones, with approximately 87% observed a single time. The sequence was collected from a human donor in a cohort sampled during active COVID-19. This sequence joins TRBV3-1 (or the pseudogene TRBV3-2) and TRBJ2-5; TRBD2 matches 11 bases. Material for sequencing was peripheral blood. The CDR3 sequence: CASSPSSGGLGETQYF. CDR3 coding DNA: TGTGCCAGCAGCCCTTCTAGCGGGGGGCTGGGGGAGACCCAGTACTTC.